These 25 T cell receptor beta chains came from one sample sequenced in a study of post-analysis software for immune sequencing data. Regarding the study as a whole: Comparison of patients with controls showed 4 to 6 TRBV segments more frequent in patients, TRBV5-6, TRBV5-1 and TRBV20-1 among them.

Unique molecular identifiers featured in each of the TCR beta cDNA libraries. A single record per CDR3 protein comes from TCRdb applying MiXCR to the PCR reads. The table records around 200,000 distinct CDR3 sequences, approximately 30% of them present only once. Their target antigens are unknown. The sample taken for sequencing was blood. These receptors all come from a girl aged 2-17 years with multiple sclerosis.

This clonotype appeared a few times. The chain uses TRBV9 and TRBJ1-2, with a tentative D call TRBD1 (5 bases). The germline V gene has CDR1 SGDLS and CDR2 YYNGEE. This CDR3 is built from 13 residues. Trimming cost V 1 base and J 5 bases, with 9 bases left between them. In nucleotides, the CDR3 is TGTGCCAGCAGCGTAACAGGAAAGTATGGCTACACCTTC. Protein: CASSVTGKYGYTF.

The V call is TRBV6-2 or TRBV6-3, the J call TRBJ2-7; D ambiguous. The CDR3 contains 13 residues. The germline gives CDR1 MNHEY, CDR2 SVGEGT. The germline V and J ends were trimmed by 0 bases and 7 bases, with 10 bases remaining between them. The CDR3 region is CASSYSTVHEQYF. The CDR3 nucleotides are TGTGCCAGCAGTTACTCTACAGTCCATGAGCAGTACTTC.

In its sample, this clonotype was seen many times. The chain carries TRBV6-6 and TRBJ1-5, with 7 bases that match TRBD1. Germline V gives CDR1 MNHNY, CDR2 SVGAGI (reference sequence). This CDR3 comprises 14 residues. V dropped 5 bases and J dropped 12; count of bases not matched to a gene: 13. CDR3 bases: TGTGCCAGCAGTATTCCAGGGGGAGCCCAGGGCCAGCATTTT. Residues: CASSIPGGAQGQHF.

CDR3 DNA sequence: TGTGCCAGCAGCCAACCCGGGACACCTAACTATGGCTACACCTTC. Amino acids: CASSQPGTPNYGYTF. The rearrangement joins TRBV3-1 to TRBJ1-2; a weak D match, TRBD1 (6 bases). Germline V gene data show CDR1 as LGHDT and CDR2 as YNNKEL (reference sequence). This CDR3 has 15 amino acids. Deletions cut 2 bases from V and 0 bases from J, with 10 bases between. The full variable domain, rest sourced from reference TRBV3-1 and TRBJ1-2, is DTAVSQTPKYLVTQMGNDKSIKCEQNLGHDTMYWYKQDSKKFLKIMFSYNNKELIINETVPNRFSPKSPDKAHLNLHINSLELGDSAVYFCASSQPGTPNYGYTFGSGTRLTVV.

This clonotype occurred a few times. Given a much more abundant clone one base away, this may be a read error. This chain uses TRBV4-1 with TRBJ2-7, with TRBD1 identical over 9 bases. Germline loops: CDR1 MGHRA, CDR2 YSYEKL. Germline trimming cut 4 bases from V and 3 bases from J; bases unmatched to any gene: 7. This CDR3 is 15 amino acids long. CDR3 DNA: TGCGCCAGCAGCCCCACAACAGGGGGCGGCTACGAGCAGTACTTC. It translates to CASSPTTGGGYEQYF.

This chain uses TRBV5-1 with TRBJ2-5; D not resolved. Trimming took 0 bases from V and 5 from J, leaving 14 bases between them. The CDR3 contains 15 residues. Germline V gene lookup returns CDR1 SGHRS and CDR2 YFSETQ. Here the CDR3 reads CASSLAAEAKETQYF. The CDR3 DNA follows: TGCGCCAGCAGCTTGGCCGCGGAAGCCAAGGAGACCCAGTACTTC.

Remarks on this clonotype: It is likely a read error, because the conserved phenylalanine at the end of the CDR3 is missing. The chain has TRBV7-3 and TRBJ2-1, with 9 bases fitting TRBD2. After removal of 2 bases from V and 8 bases from J, the junction contained 10 bases not matched to a gene. The germline CDR1 and CDR2 sequences are SGHTA and FQGTGA. The length of the CDR3 is 16 residues. The CDR3 DNA reads TGTGCCAGCAGCTTATTTGGCGGGGGGGCCGGGGATGAGCAGTTCTGC. It is translated as CASSLFGGGAGDEQFC.

This clonotype was counted a single time. The junction differs from germline at one of its ends, possibly a read error. V gene TRBV3-1 combines with J gene TRBJ1-1, with D possibly being TRBD1 (5 bases). Germline values: CDR1 LGHDT, CDR2 YNNKEL (reference sequence). This CDR3 region has 14 residues. The chain's CDR3 is CASSQRGQGTETFF. In DNA, the CDR3 is TGTGCCAGCAGCCAACGAGGGCAGGGCACTGAAACTTTCTTT.

V is TRBV20-1 and J is TRBJ1-2, with a possible D match to TRBD1 (5 bases). This CDR3 spans 14 amino acids. Trimming cost V 4 bases and J 8 bases, with 20 bases left between them. Looked up from germline, CDR1 is DFQATT and CDR2 is SNEGSKA (reference sequence). The CDR3 protein is CSATLGVRAGGYTF. The CDR3 nucleotides are TGCAGTGCTACCCTTGGTGTCAGGGCGGGCGGCTACACCTTC.

Regarding this clonotype: A much larger clone lies a single base off, so this may be a read error. V gene TRBV7-2 combines with J gene TRBJ2-1; 10 bases are shared with TRBD2. The CDR3 is 16 residues long. V shed 5 bases, J shed 9 bases, and the junction held 13 bases outside the gene matches. Germline CDR1 is SGHTA and CDR2 is FQGNSA. The CDR3 loop reads CASSPLLAGVPSEQFF. For the CDR3, the DNA is TGTGCCAGCAGCCCCCTTCTAGCGGGGGTGCCTAGTGAGCAGTTCTTC.

In its sample, this clonotype was seen a few times. The genes are TRBV6-1 and TRBJ2-7; 7 positions agree with TRBD1. There are 14 residues in the CDR3. In germline, CDR1 is MNHNS, CDR2 SASEGT. V dropped 8 bases and J dropped 0; count of bases not matched to a gene: 7. CDR3 DNA sequence: TGTGCCAGCGCTAGACAGGGTGGCTCCTACGAGCAGTACTTC. Protein sequence: CASARQGGSYEQYF.

This clonotype has ten or more counts. The CDR3 region has the DNA TGTGCCAGTAAAGTAGGCGGGAGGATCGACAATGAGCAGTTCTTC. The encoded protein is CASKVGGRIDNEQFF. The chain has TRBV28 and TRBJ2-1, with 8 bases that match TRBD2. The CDR3 runs 15 residues. Germline trimming cut 9 bases from V and 5 bases from J; bases unmatched to any gene: 12. CDR1 MDHEN and CDR2 SYDVKM come from the germline V gene.

Ten or more counts support this clonotype. The chain has TRBV12-5 and TRBJ2-5; 9 nucleotides line up with TRBD2. The CDR3 runs to 13 residues. V was clipped by 6 bases and J by 5 bases; unmatched bases: 4. Germline CDR1 reads LGHNT; CDR2 reads FRNRAP. The CDR3 bases are TGTGCTAGTGGGTCTAGCGGGGCGGAGACCCAGTACTTC. Amino acids: CASGSSGAETQYF.

This clonotype was found many times. The V gene is TRBV5-1, the J gene TRBJ2-1; 7 bases are a match to TRBD1. Germline values: CDR1 SGHRS, CDR2 YFSETQ. CDR3 size: 14 residues. Losses at the gene ends were 4 bases for V and 7 bases for J; bases not matched to a gene: 8. CDR3 sequence: CASSRTGQSNEQFF. The CDR3 DNA sequence: TGCGCCAGCAGCCGAACGGGACAGTCGAATGAGCAGTTCTTC.

This clonotype was seen a few times. The chain uses TRBV5-1 and TRBJ2-5; D gene uncertain. Germline-derived CDR1 and CDR2 are SGHRS and YFSETQ. The V gene lost 3 bases and the J gene lost 5 bases, with 14 bases spanning the gap. The length of the CDR3 is 14 residues. The chain's CDR3 is CASSWYEVPETQYF. For the CDR3, the DNA is TGCGCCAGCAGCTGGTACGAGGTCCCGGAGACCCAGTACTTC.

The chain links TRBV10-3 to TRBJ1-1; a weak D match, TRBD1 (5 bases). Per the germline V gene, CDR1 is ENHRY and CDR2 is SYGVKD. V lost 4 bases, J lost 2 bases, and 11 bases lay in between. The CDR3 consists of 14 residues. CDR3 sequence: CAISGFGDNTEAFF. The CDR3 DNA follows: TGTGCCATCAGTGGGTTTGGGGACAACACTGAAGCTTTCTTT.

This chain links TRBV28 with TRBJ2-1; D is undetermined. The CDR3 has 11 amino acids. Deletions cut 3 bases from V and 9 bases from J, with 6 bases between. Germline CDR1 reads MDHEN; CDR2 reads SYDVKM. CDR3 residues: CASSFGIEQFF. In DNA form, the CDR3 reads TGTGCCAGCAGTTTCGGAATTGAGCAGTTCTTC.

The chain links TRBV30 to TRBJ1-5; TRBD1 agrees at 11 bases. CDR3 length equals 15 residues. Trimming cost V 1 base and J 2 bases; bases outside gene matches: 1. The germline V gene has CDR1 GTSNPN and CDR2 SVGIG (reference sequence). The CDR3 coding sequence is TGTGCCTGGAGTGAGGGACAGGGGGGCAATCAGCCCCAGCATTTT. Translating it yields CAWSEGQGGNQPQHF.

The rearrangement uses TRBV7-9 and TRBJ2-5; D call uncertain. Per the germline V gene, CDR1 is SEHNR and CDR2 is FQNEAQ (reference sequence). The V gene lost 3 bases and the J gene lost 1 base, with 9 bases spanning the gap. The CDR3 is made up of 14 amino acids. CDR3 bases: TGTGCCAGCAGCTTGGCGAACGTCCAAGAGACCCAGTACTTC. Its translation: CASSLANVQETQYF.

This clonotype was recorded many times. This chain links TRBV5-1 with TRBJ2-5; 9 positions match TRBD2. CDR1 and CDR2 from the germline V gene are SGHRS and YFSETQ. V dropped 1 base and J dropped 5; count of bases not matched to a gene: 9. CDR3 length equals 16 residues. CDR3 DNA sequence: TGCGCCAGCAGCTTGCTGAGTAGCGGGGGTTGGGAGACCCAGTACTTC. It specifies CASSLLSSGGWETQYF.

This clonotype appeared once. This may be a read error, as it is one base from a much larger clone. V usage is TRBV3-1 and J usage is TRBJ2-7; D remains unclear. The J call is in doubt because the DNA end fits TRBJ2-4 better. Germline V gene sequence: CDR1 LGHDT, CDR2 YNNKEL (reference sequence). There are 14 residues in the CDR3. Here the CDR3 reads CASSRKARGDIQYF. CDR3 coding DNA: TGTGCCAGCAGCCGGAAAGCCAGAGGAGACATTCAGTACTTC.

For this clonotype: A read error may be the cause here, since a much bigger clone is one base away. This chain links TRBV5-1 with TRBJ2-5; no clear D. The J call may be incorrect, as the DNA end agrees better with TRBJ2-7. Germline V gives CDR1 SGHRS, CDR2 YFSETQ. This CDR3 is built from 13 residues. In DNA, the CDR3 is TGCGCCAGCAGCTTGGAGACAAACTACGAGCAGTACTTC. This gives the protein CASSLETNYEQYF.

The rearrangement links TRBV7-9 to TRBJ1-1, with 8 bases that match TRBD1. The germline CDR1 and CDR2 sequences are SEHNR and FQNEAQ (reference sequence). The CDR3 extends over 15 amino acids. V dropped 5 bases and J dropped 1; count of bases not matched to a gene: 6. The CDR3 nucleotides are TGTGCCAGCAGCCCGGACAGGGATTGGAACACTGAAGCTTTCTTT. It encodes CASSPDRDWNTEAFF.

This chain uses TRBV7-9 with TRBJ1-1; 10 bases map to TRBD1. The CDR3 is made up of 14 amino acids. V shed 6 bases, J shed 2 bases, and the junction held 3 bases outside the gene matches. Germline CDR1 reads SEHNR; CDR2 reads FQNEAQ (reference sequence). The CDR3 bases are TGTGCCAGCAGACTGACAGGGGGCAACACTGAAGCTTTCTTT. Its translation is CASRLTGGNTEAFF.

Details on this clonotype: A much more abundant neighbour one base away suggests this may be a read error. The chain has TRBV5-1 and TRBJ2-7, with a weak D call TRBD1 (6 bases). The CDR3 consists of 12 residues. Germline loops: CDR1 SGHRS, CDR2 YFSETQ. V lost 2 bases, J lost 5 bases, and 8 bases lay in between. In DNA form, the CDR3 reads TGCGCCAGCAGCTTTGCAGGGGACGAGCAGTACTTC. It translates to CASSFAGDEQYF.